This T cell receptor (beta chain) is drawn from a study of human T cells and chemical hapten exposure. The wider study: Across samples, TCR yields varied, mostly owing to small differences in pooled library volumes.

Germline CDR1 MDHEN, CDR2 SYDVKM. V lost 5 bases and J 10 bases, leaving 24 bases between the germline ends. This CDR3 has 16 amino acids. Stated time point: pre-sensitization, week 0. Treatment reported: therapeutic diphenylcyclopropenone sensitization with weekly scalp DPC. TCRdb redid the calling of the RACE reads with MiXCR, one entry per CDR3 protein. Among 300,000 to 400,000 distinct CDR3 sequences listed, around 5.5% were seen once. Of note for this clonotype: A much larger clone lies one base from this, so it may be a read error.

The TCR was taken from a woman aged 50 to 60 with alopecia areata. Some clones in this sample may be carry-over from other donors' samples. The sequencing here drew on whole blood, taken in connection with sensitization to the hapten diphenylcyclopropenone (DPC). The chain joins TRBV28 to TRBJ2-1, with D possibly matching TRBD1 (6 bases). CDR3 amino acids: CASSQGGLGLEREQFF. Written as DNA, the CDR3 is TGTGCCAGCAGTCAAGGGGGTCTCGGTTTAGAGAGAGAGCAGTTCTTC.